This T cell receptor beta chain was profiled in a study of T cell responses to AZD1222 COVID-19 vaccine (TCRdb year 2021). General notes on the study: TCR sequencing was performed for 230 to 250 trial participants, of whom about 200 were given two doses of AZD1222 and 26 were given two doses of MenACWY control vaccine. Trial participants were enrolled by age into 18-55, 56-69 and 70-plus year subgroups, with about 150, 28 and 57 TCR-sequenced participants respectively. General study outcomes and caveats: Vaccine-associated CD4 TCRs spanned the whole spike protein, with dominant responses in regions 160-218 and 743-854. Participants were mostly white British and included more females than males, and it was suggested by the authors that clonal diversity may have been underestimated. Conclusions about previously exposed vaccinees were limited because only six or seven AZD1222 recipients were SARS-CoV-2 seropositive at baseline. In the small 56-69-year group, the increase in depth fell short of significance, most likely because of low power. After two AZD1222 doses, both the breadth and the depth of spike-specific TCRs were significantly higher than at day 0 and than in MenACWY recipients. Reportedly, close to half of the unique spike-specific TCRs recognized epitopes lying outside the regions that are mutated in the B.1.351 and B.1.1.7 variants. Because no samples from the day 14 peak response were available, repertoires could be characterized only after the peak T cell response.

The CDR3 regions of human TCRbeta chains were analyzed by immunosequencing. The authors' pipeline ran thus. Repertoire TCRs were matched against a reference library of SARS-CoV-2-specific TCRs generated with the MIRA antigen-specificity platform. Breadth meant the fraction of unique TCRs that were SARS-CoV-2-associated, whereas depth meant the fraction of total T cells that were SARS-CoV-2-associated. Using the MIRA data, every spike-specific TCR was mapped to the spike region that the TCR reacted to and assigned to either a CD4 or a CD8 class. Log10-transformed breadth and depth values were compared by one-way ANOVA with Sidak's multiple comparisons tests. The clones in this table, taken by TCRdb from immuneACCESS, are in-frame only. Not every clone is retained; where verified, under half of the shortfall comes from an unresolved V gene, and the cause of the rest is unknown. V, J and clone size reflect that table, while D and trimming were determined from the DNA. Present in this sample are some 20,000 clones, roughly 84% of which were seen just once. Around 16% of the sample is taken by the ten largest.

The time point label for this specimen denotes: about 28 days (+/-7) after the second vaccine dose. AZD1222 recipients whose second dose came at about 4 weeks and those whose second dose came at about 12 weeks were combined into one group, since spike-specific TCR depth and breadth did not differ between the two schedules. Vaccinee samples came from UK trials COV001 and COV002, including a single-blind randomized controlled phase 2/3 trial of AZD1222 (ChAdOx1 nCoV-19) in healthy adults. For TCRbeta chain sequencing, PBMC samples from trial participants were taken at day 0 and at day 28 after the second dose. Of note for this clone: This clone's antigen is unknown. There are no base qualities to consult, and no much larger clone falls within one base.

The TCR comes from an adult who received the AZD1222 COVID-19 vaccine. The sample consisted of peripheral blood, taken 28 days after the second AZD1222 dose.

This receptor has the CDR3 CASSLEGGTLDTEAFF. The nucleotide sequence reads as follows: TGTGCCAGCAGCTTGGAGGGGGGGACGTTGGACACTGAAGCTTTCTTT. This receptor chain uses TRBV5-5 and TRBJ1-1; TRBD1 is possibly the D segment (6 matching bases). The germline ends are 15 bases apart after V is trimmed by 0 bases and J by 3 bases. Including the terminal cysteine and phenylalanine, the CDR3 comprises 16 residues. Of the read, only the CDR3 DNA is kept; its 48 bases are in frame from base 1. CDR1 SGHKS and CDR2 YYEKEE were looked up in the germline V gene (reference sequence). Beyond the CDR3, the reference TRBV5-5 and TRBJ1-1 genes provide the residues; the full variable domain reads: DAGVTQSPTHLIKTRGQQVTLRCSPISGHKSVSWYQQVLGQGPQFIFQYYEKEERGRGNFPDRFSARQFPNYSSELNVNALLLGDSALYLCASSLEGGTLDTEAFFGQGTRLTVV.